These 11 T cell receptor beta chains were all obtained from the same sample, sequenced in a study of shared clonotypes between healthy human individuals. The repertoire was sequenced with immunoSEQ multiplex PCR; TCRdb's copy has only in-frame clones and lacks some. The sample has more than 2 million clones, about 95% seen once. Naive CD8 cells lacked CD45RO, underwent positive selection for CCR7 and left out terminally differentiated effector memory CD45RA+ cells. Sequencing input: naive CD8+ T cells sorted from blood. The receptors derive from a young man in good health.

As to this clone: Other nucleotide sequences from this sample produce the same CDR3. In DNA form, the CDR3 reads TGCGCCAGCAGTGATGGGACCTACGAGCAGTACTTC. Protein: CASSDGTYEQYF. The chain couples TRBV10-1 to TRBJ2-7; D uncertain. Trimming cost V 3 bases and J 2 bases, with 5 bases left between them. Germline-derived CDR1 and CDR2 are WNHNN and SYGVQD (reference sequence). This CDR3 is 12 amino acids long.

The chain joins TRBV14 to TRBJ1-3; D call uncertain. V was trimmed by 0 bases and J by 3 bases, leaving 24 bases between them. The CDR3 consists of 20 residues. In germline, CDR1 is SGHDN, CDR2 FVKESK. CDR3 coding DNA: TGTGCCAGCAGCCAAGATAGAATCCCCATGAGAGAGTTCGATGGAAACACCATATATTTT. As protein: CASSQDRIPMREFDGNTIYF.

The chain joins TRBV25-1 to TRBJ1-1; D is perhaps TRBD1 (6 bases). This CDR3 region has 12 residues. V was shortened by 4 bases and J by 6 bases, with 9 bases between the two germline ends. Germline V gene data show CDR1 as MGHDK and CDR2 as SYGVNS. The CDR3: CASSAGGSEAFF. The CDR3 nucleotides read TGTGCCAGCAGTGCCGGGGGCTCTGAAGCTTTCTTT.

V is TRBV4-3 and J is TRBJ2-1, with 9 nucleotides matching TRBD1. This CDR3 has 15 amino acids. V gave up 3 bases and J gave up 2 bases; unmatched junction bases: 2. The germline V gene has CDR1 LGHNA and CDR2 YSLEER. The CDR3 DNA sequence: TGCGCCAGCAGCCAGGGGACAGGGACCTACAATGAGCAGTTCTTC. It specifies CASSQGTGTYNEQFF.

The J gene is TRBJ1-2, the V gene TRBV10-3; D is ambiguous. This CDR3 contains 12 residues. The V end was cut by 7 bases, the J end by 2 bases, with 8 bases between. The germline V gene encodes CDR1 ENHRY and CDR2 SYGVKD. The CDR3 loop is CAITAENYGYTF. CDR3 nucleotides: TGTGCCATCACGGCAGAGAACTATGGCTACACCTTC.

Concerning this clone itself: Relative to the germline gene, one junction end is altered; a read error may explain this. The chain combines TRBV29-1 with TRBJ2-2; no clear D gene. The CDR3 sequence is 13 residues long. Per the germline V gene, CDR1 is SQVTM and CDR2 is ANQGSEA. CDR3 amino acids: CSVAAANTEELFF. CDR3 coding DNA: TGCAGCGTTGCGGCTGCGAACACCGAGGAGCTGTTTTTT.

The V gene is TRBV10-2, the J gene TRBJ2-3; 7 bases are shared with TRBD1. The CDR3 contains 15 residues. The V segment lost 6 bases and the J segment 2 bases; nucleotides outside the gene matches: 8. Germline V gives CDR1 WSHSY, CDR2 SAAADI. This chain's CDR3 is CASSKDRSATDTQYF. As DNA, the CDR3 is TGCGCCAGCAGCAAGGACAGGAGTGCCACAGATACGCAGTATTTT.

The chain combines TRBV4-1 with TRBJ2-3; D gene uncertain. Germline V lookup: CDR1 MGHRA, CDR2 YSYEKL. The CDR3 consists of 14 residues. V lost 3 bases and J 5 bases, leaving 12 bases between the germline ends. CDR3 coding DNA: TGCGCCAGCAGCCATCTCGGGCTGCAAGATACGCAGTATTTT. Protein product: CASSHLGLQDTQYF.

Concerning this clone itself: Other DNA sequences of this sample code for an identical CDR3. This chain connects TRBV30 to TRBJ2-7; D unresolved. The germline V gene has CDR1 GTSNPN and CDR2 SVGIG (reference sequence). Trimming left V 0 bases short and J 0 bases short, with 9 bases between. This CDR3 region has 14 residues. The CDR3 DNA is TGTGCCTGGAGTGTCACGGCCAGCTCCTACGAGCAGTACTTC. This sequence encodes CAWSVTASSYEQYF.

This rearrangement joins TRBV6-1 to TRBJ2-7; weak D call: TRBD1 (5 bases). This CDR3 has 15 amino acids. Germline lookup yields CDR1 MNHNS and CDR2 SASEGT. V shed 6 bases and J shed 1 base, with 16 bases lying between them. The CDR3 region has the DNA TGTGCCAGCAGACGGTTCCAAGGGGCGTCCTACGAGCAGTACTTC. Translating gives CASRRFQGASYEQYF.

This chain connects TRBV7-6 to TRBJ2-3, with D maybe TRBD1 (7 bases). From germline, CDR1 is SGHVS and CDR2 FNYEAQ. This CDR3 has 14 amino acids. V was cut by 4 bases and J by 6 bases, with 14 bases left in between. CDR3 coding DNA: TGTGCCAGCAGCTCTACGCCAGGGGGGGATACGCAGTATTTT. Translation gives CASSSTPGGDTQYF. Looking up the rest from reference TRBV7-6 and TRBJ2-3 gives the full variable domain: GAGVSQSPRYKVTKRGQDVALRCDPISGHVSLYWYRQALGQGPEFLTYFNYEAQQDKSGLPNDRFSAERPEGSISTLTIQRTEQRDSAMYRCASSSTPGGDTQYFGPGTRLTVL.